This entry lists 22 T cell receptor beta chains sequenced from one sample in a study of blood T cell repertoires in COVID-19. The repertoire was sequenced with immunoSEQ multiplex PCR; TCRdb's copy has only in-frame clones and lacks some. The data show roughly 200,000 clones, about 86% seen once. What was sequenced was PBMCs or T cells enriched from blood (not recorded which). These receptors came from a woman aged 40 to 50 in a cohort exposed to, infected with or recovered from COVID-19 (not recorded which).

This clone was seen a handful of times. This chain joins TRBV5-4 and TRBJ2-5, with D possibly matching TRBD2 (6 bases). The CDR3 consists of 13 residues. CDR1 is SGHNT, CDR2 YYREEE, per germline (reference sequence). V was clipped by 4 bases and J by 4 bases, with 11 bases between them. As DNA, the CDR3 is TGTGCCAGCAGCGGGGGGACGGGAGAGACCCAGTACTTC. Translated, it gives CASSGGTGETQYF.

The genes are TRBV7-6 and TRBJ2-7; 9 positions match TRBD1. Unmatched junction bases numbered 9, after V lost 5 bases and J lost 4 bases. The CDR3 extends over 15 amino acids. Germline V lookup: CDR1 SGHVS, CDR2 FNYEAQ. This CDR3 reads CASSPRDRVLYEQYF. Here the CDR3 DNA reads TGTGCCAGCAGCCCCCGGGACAGGGTGTTGTACGAGCAGTACTTC.

The CDR3 DNA reads TGTGCCAGCAGCTTTTCGGACAGGACCTCTGGAAACACCATATATTTT. It encodes CASSFSDRTSGNTIYF. The chain employs TRBV5-5 and TRBJ1-3, with 7 bases identical to TRBD1. Germline-derived CDR1 and CDR2 are SGHKS and YYEKEE (reference sequence). This CDR3 is 16 amino acids long. V was pared by 2 bases and J by 0 bases, with 5 bases of the junction left unmatched.

This clone has a handful of counts. The chain carries TRBV19 and TRBJ1-2; TRBD1 matches at 9 bases. CDR1 and CDR2 (germline): LNHDA, SQIVND (reference sequence). The CDR3 covers 20 residues. The V segment lost 1 base and the J segment 5 bases; nucleotides outside the gene matches: 20. CDR3 sequence: CASSIAPLGPRQGVFYGYTF. Written as DNA, the CDR3 is TGTGCCAGTAGTATAGCCCCCCTGGGGCCCCGACAGGGGGTATTTTATGGCTACACCTTC.

The V call is TRBV19, the J call TRBJ1-2; D is perhaps TRBD1 (6 bases). The CDR3 covers 15 residues. Germline V gene sequence: CDR1 LNHDA, CDR2 SQIVND (reference sequence). Trimming removed 5 bases from V and 5 bases from J, with 18 bases in between. Here the CDR3 DNA reads TGTGCCAGTAGTCCTCGGGGAGGGGGTCCTTATGGCTACACCTTC. Protein sequence: CASSPRGGGPYGYTF.

The chain joins TRBV7-2 to TRBJ2-7; TRBD2 aligns across 13 bases. This CDR3 is built from 16 residues. The germline gives CDR1 SGHTA, CDR2 FQGNSA. The V and J ends lost 5 bases and 7 bases, in that order; junction bases with no gene match: 11. The CDR3 coding sequence is TGTGCCAGCAGCCCCTCGGGTGGGACTAGCGGGACGGAGCAGTACTTC. This encodes CASSPSGGTSGTEQYF.

The chain uses TRBV2 and TRBJ1-2, with TRBD1 matching over 9 bases. From germline, CDR1 is SNHLY and CDR2 FYNNEI. The CDR3 covers 14 residues. J was trimmed by 5 bases and V by 3 bases; bases with no gene match: 4. The CDR3 DNA reads as TGTGCCAGCAGTGAGAACAGGGGGCGTTATGGCTACACCTTC. Its protein is CASSENRGRYGYTF. Full variable domain (remainder filled in from reference TRBV2 and TRBJ1-2): EPEVTQTPSHQVTQMGQEVILRCVPISNHLYFYWYRQILGQKVEFLVSFYNNEISEKSEIFDDQFSVERPDGSNFTLKIRSTKLEDSAMYFCASSENRGRYGYTFGSGTRLTVV.

This clone came up once. This chain links TRBV15 with TRBJ1-4, with D tentatively TRBD1 (5 bases). V was trimmed by 5 bases and J by 0 bases, leaving 10 bases between them. The length of the CDR3 is 15 residues. CDR1 and CDR2 from the germline V gene are LNHNV and YYDKDF (reference sequence). The CDR3 reads CATSFEQATNEKLFF. CDR3 coding DNA: TGTGCCACCAGCTTCGAACAGGCAACTAATGAAAAACTGTTTTTT.

Only one count was recorded for this clone. The chain recombines TRBV27 with TRBJ1-2; 9 bases fit TRBD1. CDR3 size: 15 residues. CDR1 MNHEY and CDR2 SMNVEV come from the germline V gene (reference sequence). After removal of 5 bases from V and 4 bases from J, the junction contained 8 bases not matched to a gene. This CDR3 is CASSPGTGGTYGYTF. Here the CDR3 DNA reads TGTGCCAGCAGTCCAGGTACAGGGGGCACCTATGGCTACACCTTC.

This chain uses TRBV11-3 with TRBJ2-2, with 7 nucleotides matching TRBD2. Germline-derived CDR1 and CDR2 are SGHNT and YENEEA. The CDR3 runs to 16 residues. V was clipped by 1 base and J by 5 bases; unmatched bases: 7. The CDR3 bases are TGTGCCAGCAGCTTAGGAGGCGGGAGTACAACCGGGGAGCTGTTTTTT. Its translation is CASSLGGGSTTGELFF.

The V call is TRBV7-9, the J call TRBJ2-1; 9 positions agree with TRBD1. V trimming: 6 bases; J trimming: 0 bases; junction bases outside the gene matches: 0. In germline, CDR1 is SEHNR, CDR2 FQNEAQ (reference sequence). The CDR3 covers 14 residues. The CDR3 coding sequence is TGTGCCAGCAGGGACAGGGGCTCCTACAATGAGCAGTTCTTC. This encodes CASRDRGSYNEQFF. Filled out from reference TRBV7-9 and TRBJ2-1, the complete variable domain reads DTGVSQNPRHKITKRGQNVTFRCDPISEHNRLYWYRQTLGQGPEFLTYFQNEAQLEKSRLLSDRFSAERPKGSFSTLEIQRTEQGDSAMYLCASRDRGSYNEQFFGPGTRLTVL.

V is TRBV5-1 and J is TRBJ2-2; possible D gene TRBD2, 6 bases. The CDR3 is 16 amino acids. Trimming took 0 bases from V and 1 from J, leaving 10 bases between them. Germline loops: CDR1 SGHRS, CDR2 YFSETQ. The DNA of the CDR3 is TGCGCCAGCAGCTTGGAGGGCGGGGTGAACACCGGGGAGCTGTTTTTT. Protein product: CASSLEGGVNTGELFF.

This clone has just one count. This chain connects TRBV5-4 to TRBJ1-1; 7 bases agree with TRBD1. CDR3 size: 15 residues. Germline V gene data show CDR1 as SGHNT and CDR2 as YYREEE (reference sequence). The junction had 7 bases not matched to a gene; V was cut back by 4 bases and J by 1 base. Here the CDR3 DNA reads TGTGCCAGCAGCCCCAGGGGGTCACCGAACACTGAAGCTTTCTTT. Its translation is CASSPRGSPNTEAFF.

The V call is TRBV7-9, the J call TRBJ1-3; 7 nucleotides align to TRBD1. V shed 5 bases, J shed 0 bases, and the junction held 10 bases outside the gene matches. Germline V CDR1 and CDR2: SEHNR, FQNEAQ (reference sequence). The CDR3 contains 17 residues. The CDR3 region has the DNA TGTGCCAGCAGCCTGGATACAGGGGTGAGCTCTGGAAACACCATATATTTT. Protein: CASSLDTGVSSGNTIYF.

This clone was detected only a few times. V gene TRBV13 combines with J gene TRBJ1-6; no clear D gene. Trimming shortened V by 1 base and J by 10 bases, and 5 bases separated the two germline ends. CDR1 and CDR2 from the germline V gene are PRHDT and FYEKMQ (reference sequence). The CDR3 runs 12 residues. CDR3 coding DNA: TGTGCCAGCAGCTTAGTAGCCTCACCCCTCCACTTT. Translating gives CASSLVASPLHF.

The rearrangement links TRBV6-5 to TRBJ1-1; TRBD1 is a possible D gene (5 bases). CDR3 length equals 13 residues. The germline V gene has CDR1 MNHEY and CDR2 SVGAGI. Trimming shortened V by 0 bases and J by 6 bases, and 8 bases separated the two germline ends. The CDR3 here is CASSYSQGSEAFF. The DNA of the CDR3 is TGTGCCAGCAGTTACTCCCAGGGTTCTGAAGCTTTCTTT.

The V gene is TRBV28, the J gene TRBJ2-5; D possibly corresponds to TRBD1 (6 bases). Looked up from germline, CDR1 is MDHEN and CDR2 is SYDVKM. Trimming removed 7 bases at V and 2 bases at J, with 17 bases between. The CDR3 extends over 15 amino acids. This CDR3 reads CASISWGPTQETQYF. The CDR3 bases are TGTGCCAGCATCTCTTGGGGGCCTACTCAAGAGACCCAGTACTTC.

The J gene is TRBJ1-1, the V gene TRBV11-2, with D unclear. Germline V gene lookup returns CDR1 SGHAT and CDR2 FQNNGV. The length of the CDR3 is 11 residues. V shed 6 bases and J shed 6 bases, with 8 bases lying between them. The CDR3 DNA sequence: TGTGCCAGCAGTCTCCAGGCTGAAGCTTTCTTT. Its translation is CASSLQAEAFF.

J is TRBJ1-1 and V is TRBV6-5, with 9 positions matching TRBD1. This CDR3 is 14 amino acids long. Germline loops: CDR1 MNHEY, CDR2 SVGAGI. V lost 7 bases and J lost 2; bases outside the gene matches: 5. The CDR3, as DNA: TGTGCCAGCACCCGGACAGGGGCTAACACTGAAGCTTTCTTT. Translating gives CASTRTGANTEAFF.

This clone has ten or more counts. The V and J genes are TRBV6-6 and TRBJ2-7; TRBD1 matches at 8 bases. This CDR3 comprises 15 residues. The V segment lost 5 bases and the J segment 5 bases; nucleotides outside the gene matches: 11. Germline loops: CDR1 MNHNY, CDR2 SVGAGI (reference sequence). The CDR3 DNA reads as TGTGCCAGCAGTGTACCCGCCGGGACAGGCAACGAGCAGTACTTC. This translates into CASSVPAGTGNEQYF.

The V call is TRBV3-1 (or the pseudogene TRBV3-2), the J call TRBJ1-4, with D perhaps TRBD1 (5 bases). Trimming stripped 0 bases from V and 2 bases from J, with 10 bases between. CDR1 LGHDT and CDR2 YNNKEL come from the germline V gene (reference sequence). The CDR3 extends over 16 amino acids. The CDR3 loop reads CASSQDLGLTNEKLFF. In DNA, the CDR3 is TGTGCCAGCAGCCAAGACTTGGGGCTTACTAATGAAAAACTGTTTTTT.

The J gene is TRBJ2-5, the V gene TRBV4-2; TRBD1 might be the D (6 bases). In germline, CDR1 is LGHNA, CDR2 YNFKEQ. V shed 0 bases and J shed 7 bases, with 9 bases lying between them. The CDR3 consists of 13 residues. CDR3 in amino acids: CASSQDQGGTQYF. Here the CDR3 DNA reads TGTGCCAGCAGCCAAGATCAAGGGGGGACCCAGTACTTC.